The 16 T cell receptor beta chains in this list originate from one sample, sequenced in a study of post-analysis software for immune sequencing data. Notes on the study in general: Controls showed lower frequencies than patients for roughly five TRBV segments, and TRBV5-6, TRBV5-1 and TRBV20-1 were among these.

These receptors' targets are unknown. TCR beta libraries were prepared from cDNA with unique molecular identifiers. TCRdb re-called the PCR reads with MiXCR, one entry per CDR3 protein. The sample shows roughly 430,000 distinct CDR3 sequences, 30% to 40% of them seen only once. Specimen: blood. The receptors derive from a girl aged 2 to 9 with multiple sclerosis.

This clonotype was seen more than once but under ten times. The chain is built from TRBV28 and TRBJ2-7; D may match TRBD1 or TRBD2 (5 bases each). Germline V gene lookup returns CDR1 MDHEN and CDR2 SYDVKM. The CDR3 sequence is 12 residues long. The V end lost 3 bases, the J end lost 8 bases, and 11 bases lay between the germline ends. CDR3 DNA: TGTGCCAGCAGTTTGGGGACGATAAAGCAGTACTTC. This codes for CASSLGTIKQYF.

The chain couples TRBV20-1 to TRBJ1-4, with 10 bases aligning to TRBD1. The V gene end was trimmed by 6 bases and the J gene end by 8 bases; junction bases not matched to a gene: 6. The CDR3 is 13 amino acids. CDR1 is DFQATT, CDR2 SNEGSKA, per germline (reference sequence). The CDR3 reads CSARDRGYEKLFF. Here the CDR3 DNA reads TGCAGTGCCAGGGACAGGGGATACGAAAAACTGTTTTTT.

The chain is built from TRBV15 and TRBJ2-1; 7 nucleotides align to TRBD2. The CDR3 totals 16 residues. The germline gives CDR1 LNHNV, CDR2 YYDKDF (reference sequence). With V trimmed by 0 bases and J by 4 bases, 6 bases remained unmatched. The CDR3 protein is CATSRDLGGGYNEQFF. CDR3 nucleotide sequence: TGTGCCACCAGCAGAGATCTGGGGGGGGGATACAATGAGCAGTTCTTC.

This clonotype turned up a few times. The V and J genes are TRBV10-3 and TRBJ2-4, with TRBD1 matching 9 bases. Germline CDR1 ENHRY, CDR2 SYGVKD. The CDR3 length is 14 residues. The V and J ends lost 6 bases and 7 bases, in that order; junction bases with no gene match: 7. CDR3 protein: CAIRSGQGLNIQYF. The CDR3 DNA is TGTGCCATCAGATCGGGACAGGGTCTCAACATTCAGTACTTC.

The V gene is TRBV11-3, the J gene TRBJ2-6; TRBD1 matches at 12 bases. V dropped 1 base and J dropped 4; count of bases not matched to a gene: 11. The CDR3 is made up of 20 amino acids. CDR1 SGHNT and CDR2 YENEEA come from the germline V gene. CDR3 sequence reads: CASSLAPSRDRGLGANVLTF. As DNA, the CDR3 is TGTGCCAGCAGCTTAGCTCCATCCCGGGACAGGGGGCTCGGGGCCAACGTCCTGACTTTC.

Only a few counts were recorded for this clonotype. The chain carries TRBV18 and TRBJ2-3; the D is unclear. In germline, CDR1 is KGHSH, CDR2 LQKENI. With 2 bases removed from V and 3 bases from J, the gap between germline ends came to 3 bases. The CDR3 loop spans 12 amino acids. This CDR3 reads CASSPFTDTQYF. CDR3 coding DNA: TGTGCCAGCTCACCATTTACAGATACGCAGTATTTT. The whole variable domain, filled in from reference TRBV18 and TRBJ2-3, reads NAGVMQNPRHLVRRRGQEARLRCSPMKGHSHVYWYRQLPEEGLKFMVYLQKENIIDESGMPKERFSAEFPKEGPSILRIQQVVRGDSAAYFCASSPFTDTQYFGPGTRLTVL.

The chain recombines TRBV2 with TRBJ2-7, with D perhaps TRBD2 (5 bases). CDR3 length: 13 amino acids. V dropped 6 bases and J dropped 3 bases, with 12 bases sitting between them. Germline CDR1 is SNHLY and CDR2 is FYNNEI. CDR3 region: CASRRAANYEQYF. The CDR3 DNA reads as TGTGCCAGCAGGCGGGCAGCGAACTACGAGCAGTACTTC.

This clonotype was detected a few times. The V call is TRBV7-8, the J call TRBJ2-1; D uncertain. Trimming shortened V by 5 bases and J by 10 bases, and 9 bases separated the two germline ends. There are 11 residues in the CDR3. CDR1 is SGHVS and CDR2 is FQNEAQ in the germline V gene. CDR3 loop: CASSVNYEQFF. The CDR3, as DNA: TGTGCCAGCAGCGTAAACTACGAGCAGTTCTTC.

The V gene is TRBV5-1, the J gene TRBJ2-1; TRBD2 matches 10 bases. Germline values: CDR1 SGHRS, CDR2 YFSETQ. The CDR3 totals 16 residues. J gave up 6 bases and V 0 bases, and 6 bases lay outside the gene matches. The CDR3 sequence: CASSLGPAGGPNEQFF. The CDR3 region has the DNA TGCGCCAGCAGCTTGGGGCCAGCGGGGGGGCCCAATGAGCAGTTCTTC.

The V gene is TRBV3-1, the J gene TRBJ1-5; tentative D call: TRBD1 (5 bases). CDR3 length: 14 residues. Trimming stripped 4 bases from V and 0 bases from J, with 7 bases between. Looked up from germline, CDR1 is LGHDT and CDR2 is YNNKEL (reference sequence). This CDR3 reads CASSPGVSNQPQHF. Here the CDR3 DNA reads TGTGCCAGCAGCCCGGGGGTTAGCAATCAGCCCCAGCATTTT.

Only a few counts were recorded for this clonotype. The rearrangement joins TRBV6-5 to TRBJ1-1; D gene unclear. The germline V and J ends were trimmed by 8 bases and 0 bases, with 13 bases remaining between them. CDR3 length: 14 amino acids. CDR1 and CDR2 (germline): MNHEY, SVGAGI. CDR3 amino acids: CASGRTTVNTEAFF. For the CDR3, the DNA is TGTGCCAGCGGGAGGACCACAGTGAACACTGAAGCTTTCTTT.

This chain uses TRBV7-9 with TRBJ2-7; tentatively, D is TRBD1 or TRBD2 (5 bases each). The J call is uncertain, as TRBJ2-5 better fits the DNA end. The length of the CDR3 is 17 residues. From germline, CDR1 is SEHNR and CDR2 FQNEAQ (reference sequence). For the CDR3, the DNA is TGTGCCAGCAGCTTAGTTTGGTCGGGACCCAGGCCCGAGACCCAGTACTTC. It encodes CASSLVWSGPRPETQYF.

This rearrangement joins TRBV20-1 to TRBJ2-5; D is uncertain. Judging by the DNA end, TRBJ2-7 fits better; the J call may be wrong. The V gene's germline CDR1 is DFQATT and CDR2 SNEGSKA (reference sequence). The CDR3 extends over 13 amino acids. CDR3 loop: CSAPNRIENEQYF. CDR3 nucleotide sequence: TGCAGTGCCCCTAACCGGATCGAGAACGAGCAGTACTTC.

This clonotype was detected only a few times. V gene TRBV20-1 combines with J gene TRBJ2-5; unclear D gene. This CDR3 has 14 residues. V dropped 2 bases and J dropped 1 base, with 11 bases sitting between them. Germline-derived CDR1 and CDR2 are DFQATT and SNEGSKA (reference sequence). CDR3 nucleotide sequence: TGCAGTGCTAGAAGATTGGGATTCCAAGAGACCCAGTACTTC. It specifies CSARRLGFQETQYF.

The chain is built from TRBV5-5 and TRBJ2-7; possible D gene TRBD1, 5 bases. Trimming removed 4 bases from V and 2 bases from J, with 10 bases in between. Germline lookup yields CDR1 SGHKS and CDR2 YYEKEE (reference sequence). The CDR3 is 13 amino acids. The CDR3 here is CASSLDNPYEQYF. The DNA for the CDR3 is TGTGCCAGCAGCCTGGACAACCCCTACGAGCAGTACTTC.

The chain joins TRBV29-1 to TRBJ1-1, with D possibly matching TRBD1 (5 bases). CDR1 is SQVTM and CDR2 is ANQGSEA in the germline V gene. V was trimmed by 4 bases and J by 1 base, leaving 10 bases between them. The CDR3 spans 13 residues. CDR3 sequence: CSVAGRANTEAFF. The CDR3 DNA is TGCAGCGTTGCAGGGAGGGCGAACACTGAAGCTTTCTTT.